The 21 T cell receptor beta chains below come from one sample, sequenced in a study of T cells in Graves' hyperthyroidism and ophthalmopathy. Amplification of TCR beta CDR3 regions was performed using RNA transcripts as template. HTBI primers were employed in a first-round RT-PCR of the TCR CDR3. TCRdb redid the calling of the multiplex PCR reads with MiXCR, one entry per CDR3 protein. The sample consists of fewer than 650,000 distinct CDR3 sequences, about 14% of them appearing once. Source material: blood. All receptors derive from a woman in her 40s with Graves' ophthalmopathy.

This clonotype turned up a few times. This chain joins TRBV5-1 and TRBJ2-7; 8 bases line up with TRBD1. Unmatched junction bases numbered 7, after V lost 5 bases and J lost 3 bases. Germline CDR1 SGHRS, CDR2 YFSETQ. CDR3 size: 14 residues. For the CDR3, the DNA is TGCGCCAGCAGGGCCGGGACAGGAATCTACGAGCAGTACTTC. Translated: CASRAGTGIYEQYF. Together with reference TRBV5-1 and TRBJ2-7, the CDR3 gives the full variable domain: KAGVTQTPRYLIKTRGQQVTLSCSPISGHRSVSWYQQTPGQGLQFLFEYFSETQRNKGNFPGRFSGRQFSNSRSEMNVSTLELGDSALYLCASRAGTGIYEQYFGPGTRLTVT.

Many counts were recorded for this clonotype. The CDR3 bases are TGTGCCACCAGCAGACAAAAGGGTGCTGAAGCTTTCTTT. Its translation is CATSRQKGAEAFF. J is TRBJ1-1 and V is TRBV15; D not resolved. Germline V gene lookup returns CDR1 LNHNV and CDR2 YYDKDF (reference sequence). Between the trimmed V and J ends, which lost 2 bases and 6 bases, there was a span of 10 bases. This CDR3 contains 13 residues.

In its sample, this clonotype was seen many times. The CDR3 protein is CSARAQGMVVYTEAFF. CDR3 DNA sequence: TGCAGTGCTAGGGCCCAGGGGATGGTGGTTTACACTGAAGCTTTCTTT. The chain recombines TRBV20-1 with TRBJ1-1, with a tentative D call TRBD1 (6 bases). The CDR3 contains 16 residues. Deletions cut 3 bases from V and 3 bases from J, with 20 bases between. Germline V gene data show CDR1 as DFQATT and CDR2 as SNEGSKA (reference sequence).

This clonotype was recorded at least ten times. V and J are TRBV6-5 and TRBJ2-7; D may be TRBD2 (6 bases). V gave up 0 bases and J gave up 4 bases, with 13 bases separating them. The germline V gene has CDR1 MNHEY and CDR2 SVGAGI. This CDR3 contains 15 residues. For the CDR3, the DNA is TGTGCCAGCAGTTACTCGCGGGAATCCGGGTACGAGCAGTACTTC. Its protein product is CASSYSRESGYEQYF.

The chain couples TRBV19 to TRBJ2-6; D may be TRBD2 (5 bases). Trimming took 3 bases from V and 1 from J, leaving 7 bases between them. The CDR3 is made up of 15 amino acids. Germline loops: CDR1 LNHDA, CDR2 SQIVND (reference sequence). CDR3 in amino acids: CASSMRDSGANVLTF. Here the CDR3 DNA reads TGTGCCAGTAGTATGAGGGATTCTGGGGCCAACGTCCTGACTTTC.

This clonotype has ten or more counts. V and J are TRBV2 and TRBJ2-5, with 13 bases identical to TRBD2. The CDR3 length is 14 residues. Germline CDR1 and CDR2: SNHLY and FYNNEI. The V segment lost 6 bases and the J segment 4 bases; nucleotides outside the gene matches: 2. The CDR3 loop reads CASSGLAGAETQYF. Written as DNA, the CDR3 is TGTGCCAGCAGCGGACTAGCGGGAGCAGAGACCCAGTACTTC.

Here the CDR3 DNA reads TGTGCCAGCTTTGGACAGTGGGAAGCTTTCTTT. This codes for CASFGQWEAFF. The chain carries TRBV28 and TRBJ1-1, with a weak D call TRBD1 (6 bases). The CDR3 loop spans 11 amino acids. The germline V gene has CDR1 MDHEN and CDR2 SYDVKM. The V and J ends lost 8 bases and 8 bases respectively, with 12 bases between them.

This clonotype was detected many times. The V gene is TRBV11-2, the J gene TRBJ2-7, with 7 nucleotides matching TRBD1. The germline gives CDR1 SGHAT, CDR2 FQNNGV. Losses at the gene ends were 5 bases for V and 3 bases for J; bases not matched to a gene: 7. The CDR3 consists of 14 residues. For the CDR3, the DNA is TGTGCCAGCAGCCCCCGGGACAGCCTCTACGAGCAGTACTTC. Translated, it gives CASSPRDSLYEQYF. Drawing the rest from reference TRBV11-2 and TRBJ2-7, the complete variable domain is EAGVAQSPRYKIIEKRQSVAFWCNPISGHATLYWYQQILGQGPKLLIQFQNNGVVDDSQLPKDRFSAERLKGVDSTLKIQPAKLEDSAVYLCASSPRDSLYEQYFGPGTRLTVT.

In DNA, the CDR3 is TGTGCCAGCCCGAAAAGGGAAGGGCCGGGGACTGAAGCTTTCTTT. Translation: CASPKREGPGTEAFF. V and J are TRBV18 and TRBJ1-1; D unclear. V dropped 8 bases and J dropped 5 bases, with 21 bases sitting between them. The length of the CDR3 is 15 residues. Germline CDR1 is KGHSH and CDR2 is LQKENI.

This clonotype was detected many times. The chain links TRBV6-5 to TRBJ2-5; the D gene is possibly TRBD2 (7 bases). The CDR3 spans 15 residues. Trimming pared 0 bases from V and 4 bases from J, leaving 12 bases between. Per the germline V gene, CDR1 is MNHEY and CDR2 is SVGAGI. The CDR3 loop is CASSYSRGGTETQYF. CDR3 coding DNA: TGTGCCAGCAGTTACTCTAGGGGGGGTACAGAGACCCAGTACTTC.

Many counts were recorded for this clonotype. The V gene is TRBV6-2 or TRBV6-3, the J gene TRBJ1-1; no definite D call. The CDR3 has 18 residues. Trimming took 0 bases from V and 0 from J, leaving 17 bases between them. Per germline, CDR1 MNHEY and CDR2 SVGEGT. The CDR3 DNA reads TGTGCCAGCAGTTACTCGGGCCAGTCAGGTGGGATGAACACTGAAGCTTTCTTT. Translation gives CASSYSGQSGGMNTEAFF.

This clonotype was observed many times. The CDR3: CASKRTGPYEQYF. CDR3 coding DNA: TGTGCCAGCAAGAGGACAGGGCCCTACGAGCAGTACTTC. This rearrangement joins TRBV6-2 or TRBV6-3 to TRBJ2-7; TRBD1 agrees at 8 bases. V lost 7 bases and J lost 2; bases outside the gene matches: 4. The CDR3 runs to 13 residues. Germline values: CDR1 MNHEY, CDR2 SVGEGT.

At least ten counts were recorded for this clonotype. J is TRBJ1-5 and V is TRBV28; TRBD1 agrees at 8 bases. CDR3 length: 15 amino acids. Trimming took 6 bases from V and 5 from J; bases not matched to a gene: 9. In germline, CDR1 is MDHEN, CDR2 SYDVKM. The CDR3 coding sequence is TGTGCCAGCAGCCGAGACAGGGGCCCCGATCAGCCCCAGCATTTT. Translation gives CASSRDRGPDQPQHF.

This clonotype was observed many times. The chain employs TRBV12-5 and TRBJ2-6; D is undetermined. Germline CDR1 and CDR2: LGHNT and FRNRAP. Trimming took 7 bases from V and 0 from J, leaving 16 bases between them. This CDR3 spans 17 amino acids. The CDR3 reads CASAFLRSLSGANVLTF. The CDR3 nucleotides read TGTGCTAGTGCCTTCCTTCGGTCTCTCTCTGGGGCCAACGTCCTGACTTTC.

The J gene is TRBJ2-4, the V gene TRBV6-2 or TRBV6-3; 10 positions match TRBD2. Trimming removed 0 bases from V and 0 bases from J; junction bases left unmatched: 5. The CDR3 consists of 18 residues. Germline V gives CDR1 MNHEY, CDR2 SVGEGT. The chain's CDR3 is CASSYSRLAGIAKNIQYF. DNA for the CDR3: TGTGCCAGCAGTTACTCTCGACTAGCGGGCATAGCCAAAAACATTCAGTACTTC.

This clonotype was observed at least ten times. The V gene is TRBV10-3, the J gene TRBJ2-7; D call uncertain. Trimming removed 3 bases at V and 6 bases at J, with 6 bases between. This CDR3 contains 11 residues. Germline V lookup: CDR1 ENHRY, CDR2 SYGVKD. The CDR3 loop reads CAISDLGEQYF. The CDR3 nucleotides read TGTGCCATCAGTGATCTAGGCGAGCAGTACTTC.

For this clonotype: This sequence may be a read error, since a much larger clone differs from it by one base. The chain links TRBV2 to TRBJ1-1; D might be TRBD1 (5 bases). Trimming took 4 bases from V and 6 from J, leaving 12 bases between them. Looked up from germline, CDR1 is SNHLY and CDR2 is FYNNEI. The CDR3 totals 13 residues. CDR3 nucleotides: TGTGCCAGCAGTGCTGGGGGTTCTTCTGAAGCTTTCTTT. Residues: CASSAGGSSEAFF.

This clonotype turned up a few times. The CDR3 reads CASSPQSTGAYGYTF. CDR3 sequence (DNA): TGTGCCAGCAGCCCCCAATCTACAGGGGCCTATGGCTACACCTTC. The V gene is TRBV7-2, the J gene TRBJ1-2, with 7 bases aligning to TRBD1. Germline loops: CDR1 SGHTA, CDR2 FQGNSA. This CDR3 contains 15 residues. With V trimmed by 5 bases and J by 4 bases, 10 bases remained unmatched.

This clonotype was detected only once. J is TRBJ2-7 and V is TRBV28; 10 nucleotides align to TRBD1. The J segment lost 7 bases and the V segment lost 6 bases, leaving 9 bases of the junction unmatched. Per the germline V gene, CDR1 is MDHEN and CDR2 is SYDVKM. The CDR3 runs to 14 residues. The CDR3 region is CASSPRGQGREQYF. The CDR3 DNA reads TGTGCCAGCAGCCCTCGGGGACAGGGGAGAGAGCAGTACTTC. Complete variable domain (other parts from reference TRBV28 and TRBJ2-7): DVKVTQSSRYLVKRTGEKVFLECVQDMDHENMFWYRQDPGLGLRLIYFSYDVKMKEKGDIPEGYSVSREKKERFSLILESASTNQTSMYLCASSPRGQGREQYFGPGTRLTVT.

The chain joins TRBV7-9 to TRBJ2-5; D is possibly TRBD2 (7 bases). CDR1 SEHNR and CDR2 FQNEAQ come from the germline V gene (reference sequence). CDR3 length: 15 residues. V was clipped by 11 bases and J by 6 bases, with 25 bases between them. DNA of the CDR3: TGTGCCCAAATAGGGGGGAGGGCCGTGAGGAAGACCCAGTACTTC. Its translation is CAQIGGRAVRKTQYF.

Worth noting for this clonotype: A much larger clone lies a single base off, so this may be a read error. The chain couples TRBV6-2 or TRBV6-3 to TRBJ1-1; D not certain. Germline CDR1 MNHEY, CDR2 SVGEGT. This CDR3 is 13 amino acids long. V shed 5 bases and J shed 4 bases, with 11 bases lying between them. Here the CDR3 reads CASSRPTSTEAFF. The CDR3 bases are TGTGCCAGCAGTCGCCCGACGAGCACTGAAGCTTTCTTT.